This T cell receptor beta chain was obtained from a study of T-cell reconstitution after alpha-beta-depleted transplantation in children. The TCRbeta library incorporated unique molecular identifiers. TCRdb used MiXCR to reprocess the PCR reads, holding one entry per CDR3 protein. The sample yields about 610,000 distinct CDR3 sequences, under 12% seen once. The CDR3 extends over 16 amino acids. Trimming pared 1 base from V and 2 bases from J, leaving 11 bases between. The genes are TRBV12-3 or TRBV12-4 and TRBJ2-2; D unclear. The input for sequencing was PBMCs from the stem cell graft donor, taken from the stem cell graft. The source of this sequence is a human donor who donated a stem cell graft to a child with acute myeloid leukemia. DNA for the CDR3: TGTGCCAGCAGTTTAGTGGTGAGCGTAAACACCGGGGAGCTGTTTTTT. It encodes CASSLVVSVNTGELFF.